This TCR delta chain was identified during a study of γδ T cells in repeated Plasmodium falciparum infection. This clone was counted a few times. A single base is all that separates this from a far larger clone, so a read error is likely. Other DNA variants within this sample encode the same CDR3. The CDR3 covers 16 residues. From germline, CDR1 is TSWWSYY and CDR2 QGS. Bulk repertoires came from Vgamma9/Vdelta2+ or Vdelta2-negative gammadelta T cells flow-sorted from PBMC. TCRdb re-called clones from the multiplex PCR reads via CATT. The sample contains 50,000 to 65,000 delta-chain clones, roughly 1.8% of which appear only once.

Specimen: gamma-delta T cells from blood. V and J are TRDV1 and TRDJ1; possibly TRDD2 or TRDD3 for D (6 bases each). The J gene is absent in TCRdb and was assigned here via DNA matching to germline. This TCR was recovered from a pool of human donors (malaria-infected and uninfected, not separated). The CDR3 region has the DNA TGTGCTCTTGGAGAACTCCTACTGGGTGCTAGCGATAAACTCATCTTT. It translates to CALGELLLGASDKLIF.